This T cell receptor (beta chain) derives from a study of Graves' ophthalmopathy and Graves' hyperthyroidism listed by TCRdb under 2018. Turning to the overall study: Peripheral blood samples were taken at the time of initial diagnosis, before any treatment was given. In total, approximately 130 blood samples were TCR-sequenced: fewer than 50 ophthalmopathy, some 75 hyperthyroidism and around 17 hyperthyroidism-to-ophthalmopathy patients. A discovery set of about 99 patients (43 ophthalmopathy, just over 55 stable hyperthyroidism) was enrolled to explore V-J signatures distinguishing ophthalmopathy from hyperthyroidism. Following sampling, methimazole starting at 30 mg daily was administered to hyperthyroidism patients, and high-dose intravenous methylprednisolone was administered to ophthalmopathy patients. In about 6 hyperthyroidism patients, T-cell repertoires of thyroid tissue and blood were compared. To tell Graves' ophthalmopathy apart from Graves' hyperthyroidism, and to predict which patients would progress to ophthalmopathy, the study relied on TCR beta repertoire signatures. The approximately 90 discovery patients were randomly split 7:3 into training and test sets. An independent validation cohort comprised some 18 hyperthyroidism patients and about 16 patients who later progressed from hyperthyroidism to ophthalmopathy.

TCR beta CDR3 regions were amplified from RNA transcripts for repertoire sequencing. A first-round RT-PCR used HTBI primers with the Qiagen OneStep RT-PCR kit, followed by a second-round multiplex PCR, size selection and purification. The libraries underwent paired-end sequencing with 100 bp reads on an Illumina HiSeq2000. From the authors' description of their analysis: Reads were processed with SOAPnuke, discarding reads with adapters, uncalled bases, mean Phred below 15, or no exact constant-primer or identifier match. High-quality paired reads were merged with COPE v1.2.5. Each unique nucleotide sequence was treated as a clonotype, and MiTCR v1.1 was used to align the clonotypes to the IMGT TRB V, D and J references. The analysis was limited to V-J combinations with a frequency above 0.0001, which together covered more than 99% of repertoires. A TCR clonal expansion and chaos score per V-J combination was defined as the ratio of F50 clonal expansion to chaos observed in the TCRdist matrix. Welch's t-statistics and random forest were used to narrow the features down to more than 10 V-J combinations, which were then fed into a naive Bayes classifier. The similarity between thyroid and blood repertoires was quantified using the Morisita-Horn index. In-frame beta chains were kept once TCRdb had trimmed the public reads at Q25 with fastp and called clones with MiXCR. Records with the same CDR3 protein are collapsed into one entry carrying the most frequent genes and DNA. TCRdb assigned the V and J calls; the authors' analysis was not used. The table for this sample lists about 400,000 distinct CDR3 sequences; around 19% of them were counted only once. The ten largest clones represent around 1.6% of the sample.

The paper as a whole reports these results and caveats: In validation, the model predicted ophthalmopathy progression with more than 55% sensitivity and around 72% specificity; 12 predicted patients were CT-confirmed with GO in a median of approximately 6.5 months. In cross-validation, the 13-signature model distinguished ophthalmopathy from stable hyperthyroidism with approximately 90% sensitivity and roughly 81% specificity, and in the test set the corresponding values were approximately 80% and 75%. Sample size was not predetermined statistically, and investigators were not blinded to group allocation. Among expanded thyroid clonotypes with frequency above 0.001, most also showed up in blood, which suggests that blood repertoires may reflect the thyroid immune response.

Concerning this clonotype itself: This clone's antigen is unknown. No base quality values were provided; no much bigger clone lies one nucleotide off.

Ophthalmopathy patients were characterized by moderately to severely active disease, a Clinical Activity Score of at least 3, a NOSPECS grade of at least 4, and a disease duration under 3 months. Patients with other autoimmune diseases, uncontrolled infections, pregnancy or lactation were excluded from the study. Diagnosis relied on clinical symptoms, serum thyroxine, TRAb, thyroid ultrasound and orbital computed tomography. Ficoll-Paque density gradient centrifugation was used to isolate PBMCs from about 9 ml of fresh peripheral blood. Total RNA was extracted with Trizol reagent and quality-checked on an Agilent 2100 Bioanalyzer. Taken from cysteine to phenylalanine, the CDR3 has 13 residues. This entry keeps only the CDR3 DNA: 39 bases, framed from base 1. Between the V and J ends, shortened by 7 bases and 7 bases respectively, the junction contains 19 bases. Sequences SQVTM (CDR1) and ANQGSEA (CDR2) are obtained from the germline V gene.

This sequence uses TRBV29-1 and TRBJ1-2, and possibly TRBD1, on 5 matching bases. The TCR comes from a woman under 30 with Graves' ophthalmopathy. Donor details come from another sample of the same person, matched by shared clones. Sequencing was performed on peripheral blood. The DNA sequence reads TGCAGCGGGGACCCGGACGGGGACTTTGGCTACACCTTC. Translation gives CSGDPDGDFGYTF.